These 18 T cell receptor beta chains share one sample of origin, sequenced in a study of breast tumors, draining lymph nodes, adjacent tissues. Via MiXCR, TCRdb re-called the multiplex PCR reads, giving one row per CDR3 protein. The data hold about 21,000 distinct CDR3 sequences, with 32% observed a single time. Sequenced sample: breast tumor tissue. The receptors originated from a female donor with breast cancer. Some clones in this sample may be carry-over from other donors' samples.

This clonotype was picked up many times. The J gene is TRBJ2-2, the V gene TRBV10-2, with D perhaps matching TRBD1 (5 bases). V lost 2 bases, J lost 0 bases, and 10 bases lay in between. The CDR3 has 16 amino acids. Germline V CDR1 and CDR2: WSHSY, SAAADI. CDR3 bases: TGCGCCAGCAGTGAGAGGGGCGGATCGAACACCGGGGAGCTGTTTTTT. This codes for CASSERGGSNTGELFF.

Many counts were recorded for this clonotype. The V call is TRBV9, the J call TRBJ1-3; D is perhaps TRBD1 (6 bases). Trimming stripped 3 bases from V and 2 bases from J, with 15 bases between. The CDR3 is made up of 16 amino acids. Germline V CDR1 and CDR2: SGDLS, YYNGEE. CDR3 loop: CASSEGRGQTGNTIYF. The CDR3 coding sequence is TGTGCCAGCAGCGAGGGTAGAGGACAGACTGGAAACACCATATATTTT.

At least ten counts were recorded for this clonotype. This chain connects TRBV6-5 to TRBJ1-2; tentative D call: TRBD1 (5 bases). Germline loops: CDR1 MNHEY, CDR2 SVGAGI. The CDR3 consists of 14 residues. V lost 0 bases and J lost 4, with 9 bases in between. In DNA, the CDR3 is TGTGCCAGCAGTTACTCGATCAGGGCCTATGGCTACACCTTC. Protein sequence: CASSYSIRAYGYTF.

A word on this clonotype: A single base separates this from a much larger clone, so it may be a read error. The rearrangement joins TRBV27 to TRBJ1-5; D call uncertain. Germline V gene sequence: CDR1 MNHEY, CDR2 SMNVEV (reference sequence). The CDR3 is 14 amino acids. The CDR3 sequence is CASSLGGAGQPRHF. The CDR3 coding sequence is TGTGCCAGCAGTTTGGGAGGAGCGGGTCAGCCCCGGCATTTT.

In this sample, this clonotype turned up a few times. This chain joins TRBV6-2 or TRBV6-3 and TRBJ1-1; TRBD1 aligns across 7 bases. CDR1 is MNHEY and CDR2 is SVGEGT in the germline V gene. The length of the CDR3 is 15 residues. Unmatched junction bases numbered 7, after V lost 6 bases and J lost 0 bases. The CDR3 region is CASRLTGSMNTEAFF. The CDR3 nucleotides read TGTGCCAGCAGGTTGACAGGGTCCATGAACACTGAAGCTTTCTTT.

This clonotype was recorded many times. V and J are TRBV12-5 and TRBJ2-3, with TRBD2 identical over 8 bases. The CDR3 contains 16 residues. The V and J ends lost 1 base and 2 bases, in that order; junction bases with no gene match: 5. Germline V gene lookup returns CDR1 LGHNT and CDR2 FRNRAP. The CDR3 bases are TGTGCTAGTGGTTTGGGGGCTAGCGGGCACACAGATACGCAGTATTTT. Translating it yields CASGLGASGHTDTQYF.

The chain joins TRBV10-1 to TRBJ2-7, with TRBD2 identical over 11 bases. Germline values: CDR1 WNHNN, CDR2 SYGVQD (reference sequence). This CDR3 is 14 amino acids long. Trimming removed 7 bases from V and 3 bases from J; junction bases left unmatched: 5. The CDR3 protein is CASTLAGGVYEQYF. The CDR3 nucleotides read TGCGCCAGCACTCTAGCGGGAGGTGTCTACGAGCAGTACTTC.

This rearrangement joins TRBV5-1 to TRBJ1-2, with D unclear. CDR3 size: 15 residues. V shed 0 bases and J shed 4 bases, with 13 bases lying between them. Germline lookup yields CDR1 SGHRS and CDR2 YFSETQ. The CDR3 coding sequence is TGCGCCAGCAGCTTGGCCATAGGGCTTAGCTATGGCTACACCTTC. It is translated as CASSLAIGLSYGYTF.

Many counts were recorded for this clonotype. The rearrangement joins TRBV11-2 to TRBJ2-1, with D unresolved. V gave up 0 bases and J gave up 4 bases, with 4 bases separating them. Per the germline V gene, CDR1 is SGHAT and CDR2 is FQNNGV. The CDR3 has 13 residues. The CDR3 bases are TGTGCCAGCAGCTTAGATGTGTACAATGAGCAGTTCTTC. It translates to CASSLDVYNEQFF.

This clonotype has ten or more counts. V gene TRBV30 combines with J gene TRBJ1-6, with D hard to call. The V gene lost 2 bases and the J gene lost 6 bases, with 8 bases spanning the gap. CDR3 size: 13 residues. Germline assignment: CDR1 GTSNPN and CDR2 SVGIG (reference sequence). The CDR3 DNA follows: TGTGCCTGGAGTATTCAAACTAATTCACCCCTCCACTTT. Translation: CAWSIQTNSPLHF.

There are many counts of this clonotype. The CDR3, as DNA: TGTGCCAGCAGTTACTCCCAGATAGCGGGAGGCGGAGAGCAGTTCTTC. Its protein product is CASSYSQIAGGGEQFF. The V and J genes are TRBV6-5 and TRBJ2-1; 10 nucleotides agree with TRBD2. The germline gives CDR1 MNHEY, CDR2 SVGAGI. With V trimmed by 0 bases and J by 10 bases, 9 bases remained unmatched. The CDR3 runs to 16 residues.

This clonotype was observed at least ten times. CDR3 DNA sequence: TGTGCCAGCAGCTTAGGTAGATGGTACGAGCAGTACTTC. As protein: CASSLGRWYEQYF. The chain joins TRBV7-2 to TRBJ2-7; the D is unclear. The CDR3 consists of 13 residues. The V gene's germline CDR1 is SGHTA and CDR2 FQGNSA. V shed 1 base and J shed 4 bases, with 8 bases lying between them. The full variable domain, in which reference TRBV7-2 and TRBJ2-7 provide the parts outside the CDR3, is GAGVSQSPSNKVTEKGKDVELRCDPISGHTALYWYRQSLGQGLEFLIYFQGNSAPDKSGLPSDRFSAERTGGSVSTLTIQRTQQEDSAVYLCASSLGRWYEQYFGPGTRLTVT.

In regard to this clonotype: This could be a read error, since a much larger clone is one nucleotide away. The chain carries TRBV5-1 and TRBJ1-1; 9 nucleotides agree with TRBD1. This CDR3 is 15 amino acids long. V shed 7 bases and J 6 bases; nucleotides not matched to a gene: 13. Germline V gene lookup returns CDR1 SGHRS and CDR2 YFSETQ. The CDR3 region has the DNA TGCGCCAGCCAAATTGAGTCGGACAGGGGAGCTGAAGCTTTCTTT. Protein sequence: CASQIESDRGAEAFF.

In this sample, this clonotype turned up many times. The chain recombines TRBV5-6 with TRBJ2-2, with TRBD1 matching over 7 bases. The junction had 5 bases not matched to a gene; V was cut back by 4 bases and J by 2 bases. This CDR3 has 15 amino acids. CDR1 is SGHDT, CDR2 YYEEEE, per germline. Here the CDR3 reads CASSARDRNTGELFF. In nucleotides, the CDR3 is TGTGCCAGCAGCGCCCGGGACAGAAACACCGGGGAGCTGTTTTTT. The full variable domain, completed using reference TRBV5-6 and TRBJ2-2, is DAGVTQSPTHLIKTRGQQVTLRCSPKSGHDTVSWYQQALGQGPQFIFQYYEEEERQRGNFPDRFSGHQFPNYSSELNVNALLLGDSALYLCASSARDRNTGELFFGEGSRLTVL.

This clonotype was recorded at least ten times. This chain uses TRBV20-1 with TRBJ2-3; D may match TRBD1 or TRBD2 (5 bases each). The CDR3 sequence is 13 residues long. Trimming removed 5 bases at V and 5 bases at J, with 14 bases between. Germline lookup yields CDR1 DFQATT and CDR2 SNEGSKA (reference sequence). The CDR3 DNA sequence: TGCAGTGCTGAACGTGAGGGGAGAGATACGCAGTATTTT. Protein sequence: CSAEREGRDTQYF.

This chain joins TRBV6-1 and TRBJ1-4, with D maybe TRBD1 (5 bases). The CDR3 has 14 amino acids. V was cut by 2 bases and J by 13 bases, with 17 bases left in between. Germline CDR1 MNHNS, CDR2 SASEGT. The CDR3 DNA is TGTGCCAGCAGTGAATTGCAGGGCGGTGATAGACTGTTTTTT. This encodes CASSELQGGDRLFF.

The table lists this clonotype with many counts. This sequence joins TRBV5-4 and TRBJ2-5; 9 bases fit TRBD1. The germline gives CDR1 SGHNT, CDR2 YYREEE (reference sequence). This CDR3 contains 15 residues. Trimming at V came to 4 bases and at J to 4 bases, leaving 8 bases not matched to a gene. The CDR3 nucleotides read TGTGCCAGCAGCACCGGGACAGGGATTCCAGAGACCCAGTACTTC. Residues: CASSTGTGIPETQYF.

This clonotype is medium-sized (0.01 to 0.1%) in the sample. V usage is TRBV20-1 and J usage is TRBJ2-5, with a possible D match to TRBD2 (7 bases). The CDR3 sequence is 14 residues long. Deletions cut 2 bases from V and 5 bases from J, with 15 bases between. Germline V gives CDR1 DFQATT, CDR2 SNEGSKA (reference sequence). CDR3 in DNA: TGCAGTGCTAGACTCCCCCGGGGGGCGGAGACCCAGTACTTC. It codes for CSARLPRGAETQYF.